This TCR beta chain was retrieved from a study of T cell changes during pregnancy in multiple sclerosis. The data were produced by immunoSEQ multiplex PCR, yet TCRdb's version contains in-frame clones alone and is incomplete. The profile shows tens of thousands of clones, 70% to 90% of them singletons. The sequencing used CD8+ T cells from peripheral blood mononuclear cells, collected in the third trimester of pregnancy. The receptor's source is a female donor with multiple sclerosis, enrolled in a pregnancy study.

CDR3 loop: CAWSQAGGDEQYF. CDR3 sequence (DNA): TGTGCCTGGAGTCAGGCAGGGGGAGACGAGCAGTACTTC. The chain combines TRBV30 with TRBJ2-7, with TRBD1 matching 7 bases. The CDR3 sequence is 13 residues long. Trimming took 2 bases from V and 5 from J; bases not matched to a gene: 6. Germline-derived CDR1 and CDR2 are GTSNPN and SVGIG (reference sequence).